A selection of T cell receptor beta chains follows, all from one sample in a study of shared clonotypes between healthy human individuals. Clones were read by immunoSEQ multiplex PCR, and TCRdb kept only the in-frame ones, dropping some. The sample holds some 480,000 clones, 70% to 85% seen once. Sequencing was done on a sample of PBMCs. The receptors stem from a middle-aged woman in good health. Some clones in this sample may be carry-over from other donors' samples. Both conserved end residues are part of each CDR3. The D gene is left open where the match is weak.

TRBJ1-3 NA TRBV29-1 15 TGCAGCGTTGAAGAAGGCCCAACGTCGGGAAACACCATATATTTT CSVEEGPTSGNTIYF
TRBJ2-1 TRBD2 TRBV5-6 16 TGTGCCAGCAGCTTCTCTCCGGGACTAGCGGGAGGAGAGCAGTTCTTC CASSFSPGLAGGEQFF
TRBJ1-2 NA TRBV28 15 TGTGCCAGCAGTATTAGACTCTTGGTTAACTATGGCTACACCTTC CASSIRLLVNYGYTF
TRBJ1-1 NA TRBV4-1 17 TGCGCCAGCAGCCAAGGGGGACCAACAGGCTGGGACACTGAAGCTTTCTTT CASSQGGPTGWDTEAFF
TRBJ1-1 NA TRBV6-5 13 TGTGCCACCCGAGACCTATTAACACTGAAAGCTTTCTTT CATRDLLTLKAFF
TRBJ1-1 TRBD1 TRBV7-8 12 TGTGCCAGCAGCCAAGGGGGCCGAGAAGCTTTCTTT CASSQGGREAFF
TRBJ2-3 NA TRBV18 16 TGTGCCAGCTCACCCCGGCCACTAGGAGATTTCGATACGCAGTATTTT CASSPRPLGDFDTQYF
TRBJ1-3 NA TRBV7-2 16 TGTGCCAGCAGCCCTAATACAGGAGGCTCTGGAAACACCATATATTTT CASSPNTGGSGNTIYF
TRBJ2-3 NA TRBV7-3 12 TGTGCCAGCAGCTTAAGTCCAGATACGCAGTATTTT CASSLSPDTQYF
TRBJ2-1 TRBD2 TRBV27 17 TGTGCCAGCAGTTTAGTGTCACCCTGGAGTAGCGGGGGTGAGCAGTTCTTC CASSLVSPWSSGGEQFF